Listed here are 9 T cell receptor beta chains from one sample, sequenced in a study of cytomegalovirus exposure and HLA in healthy donors. PCR used 60 Vbeta primers and 13 Jbeta primers. Measured with immunoSEQ multiplex PCR; TCRdb has only the in-frame clones, and not every one. This table holds around 190,000 clones, roughly 9.4% found once. The sample consisted of PBMCs. These receptors originate from a woman in her 30s in good health and CMV-seropositive.

This clone appeared a few times. The CDR3 DNA sequence: TGTGCCAGCAGCTCTGGCGGGGGCACCGGGGAGCTGTTTTTT. Translated: CASSSGGGTGELFF. This chain links TRBV5-5 with TRBJ2-2; 7 bases line up with TRBD2. V lost 3 bases and J lost 4; bases outside the gene matches: 3. The germline gives CDR1 SGHKS, CDR2 YYEKEE (reference sequence). The CDR3 spans 14 residues.

This clone has just a few counts. This chain connects TRBV4-1 to TRBJ1-4; TRBD1 agrees at 7 bases. Germline V gene sequence: CDR1 MGHRA, CDR2 YSYEKL. The trim removed 2 bases at V and 0 bases at J, leaving 12 bases unmatched. The CDR3 length is 19 residues. This chain's CDR3 is CASSQRLGQRITTNEKLFF. CDR3 in DNA: TGCGCCAGCAGCCAAAGGTTGGGACAGAGAATTACAACTAATGAAAAACTGTTTTTT.

This clone was found a few times. The chain carries TRBV6-1 and TRBJ2-7; 7 positions match TRBD1. CDR3 length: 13 residues. The V gene end was trimmed by 8 bases and the J gene end by 5 bases; junction bases not matched to a gene: 9. Per the germline V gene, CDR1 is MNHNS and CDR2 is SASEGT. The CDR3 loop reads CASGRQGEDEQYF. CDR3 sequence (DNA): TGTGCCAGCGGTCGACAGGGCGAGGACGAGCAGTACTTC.

V usage is TRBV7-9 and J usage is TRBJ1-2, with D possibly matching TRBD1 (6 bases). CDR1 is SEHNR, CDR2 FQNEAQ, per germline (reference sequence). CDR3 size: 13 residues. V was clipped by 3 bases and J by 4 bases, with 9 bases between them. The CDR3 region is CASSFGTSYGYTF. The DNA of the CDR3 is TGTGCCAGCAGCTTCGGGACATCCTATGGCTACACCTTC.

The chain carries TRBV5-6 and TRBJ1-1; D is undetermined. There are 15 residues in the CDR3. Trimming shortened V by 3 bases and J by 4 bases, and 16 bases separated the two germline ends. Per the germline V gene, CDR1 is SGHDT and CDR2 is YYEEEE. The CDR3 loop is CASSSRIDSITEAFF. CDR3 nucleotides: TGTGCCAGCAGCTCCCGTATCGACTCGATCACTGAAGCTTTCTTT.

This sequence joins TRBV6-5 and TRBJ2-3, with 8 positions matching TRBD2. The CDR3 is 15 residues long. Germline V gene lookup returns CDR1 MNHEY and CDR2 SVGAGI. The V and J ends lost 3 bases and 1 base, in that order; junction bases with no gene match: 3. Here the CDR3 reads CASSYGTRGTDTQYF. The CDR3 region has the DNA TGTGCCAGCAGTTATGGGACTAGAGGCACAGATACGCAGTATTTT.

The chain employs TRBV6-1 and TRBJ1-1, with D perhaps TRBD1 (6 bases). V lost 3 bases to trimming and J lost 7 bases, with 15 bases between them. This CDR3 comprises 14 residues. CDR1 MNHNS and CDR2 SASEGT come from the germline V gene. The CDR3 sequence: CASSELVGAGEAFF. As DNA, the CDR3 is TGTGCCAGCAGTGAGTTGGTGGGGGCGGGTGAAGCTTTCTTT.

The J gene is TRBJ2-7, the V gene TRBV19; 15 nucleotides match TRBD2. V trimming: 1 base; J trimming: 7 bases; junction bases outside the gene matches: 14. Germline assignment: CDR1 LNHDA and CDR2 SQIVND (reference sequence). CDR3 length: 19 amino acids. CDR3 in amino acids: CASSIGTDRTSGRVGEQYF. For the CDR3, the DNA is TGTGCCAGTAGTATAGGGACAGACCGGACTAGCGGGAGGGTGGGAGAGCAGTACTTC.

The chain links TRBV2 to TRBJ1-2; 9 positions match TRBD1. Germline CDR1 reads SNHLY; CDR2 reads FYNNEI. CDR3 size: 15 residues. With V trimmed by 3 bases and J by 7 bases, 9 bases remained unmatched. CDR3 region: CASSDTPGQGGGYTF. The CDR3 DNA reads TGTGCCAGCAGTGATACCCCGGGACAGGGAGGTGGCTACACCTTC.